This is a list of T cell receptor beta chains from one sample in a study of blood T cell repertoires in COVID-19. Profiled with immunoSEQ multiplex PCR; TCRdb holds only in-frame clones, not every one. The sample records about 100,000 clones, over 80% being singletons. Sequenced sample: peripheral blood. Receptors originate from a man aged 65 to 85 with active or convalescent COVID-19. CDR3s leave out the opening cysteine and the closing phenylalanine or tryptophan. D genes are given only for firm matches.

CDR3 length	D gene	V gene	J gene	CDR3 protein
14	.	TRBV18	TRBJ2-5	ASSPVNGPSQETQY
10	.	TRBV12-3/TRBV12-4	TRBJ1-1	ASSFSVLEAF
12	TRBD1	TRBV30	TRBJ1-1	AWSAGDRGTEAF
17	TRBD1	TRBV7-3	TRBJ1-5	ASSLETGIYELSNQPQH
14	.	TRBV28	TRBJ2-5	ASSLVEGLEQETQY
10	.	TRBV30	TRBJ1-4	AWSIRGEKLF
12	.	TRBV27	TRBJ1-1	ASSFRQANTEAF
10	.	TRBV2	TRBJ1-1	ASSDSGIEAF
13	.	TRBV21-1	TRBJ1-4	ASSKPTRSLEKLF
14	.	TRBV7-8	TRBJ2-4	ASSLARKNAKNIQY
13	.	TRBV28	TRBJ1-1	ASSPPLGGSLGAF
11	.	TRBV6-5	TRBJ1-2	ASRETGRVGYT
9	.	TRBV30	TRBJ1-4	AWRGMNKLF
12	TRBD2	TRBV3-1/TRBV3-2	TRBJ2-5	ASSSRLAYETQY
12	.	TRBV7-9	TRBJ1-4	ASSLANPGGKLF
13	TRBD1	TRBV5-4	TRBJ2-7	ASSTPRQGAYEQY